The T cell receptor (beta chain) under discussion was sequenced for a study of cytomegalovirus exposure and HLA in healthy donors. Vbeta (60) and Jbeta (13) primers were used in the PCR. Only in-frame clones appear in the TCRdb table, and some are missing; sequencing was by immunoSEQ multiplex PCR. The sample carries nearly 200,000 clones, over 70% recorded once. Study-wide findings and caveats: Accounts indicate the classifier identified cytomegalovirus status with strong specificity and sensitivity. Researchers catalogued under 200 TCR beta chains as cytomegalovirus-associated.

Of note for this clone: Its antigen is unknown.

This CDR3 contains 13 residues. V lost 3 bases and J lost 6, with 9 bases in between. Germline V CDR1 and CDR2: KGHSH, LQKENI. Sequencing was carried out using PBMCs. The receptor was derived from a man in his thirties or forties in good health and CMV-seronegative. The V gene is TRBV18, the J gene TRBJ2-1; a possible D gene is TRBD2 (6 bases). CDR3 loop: CASSPRGSNEQFF. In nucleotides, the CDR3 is TGTGCCAGCTCACCCCGGGGGAGCAATGAGCAGTTCTTC.